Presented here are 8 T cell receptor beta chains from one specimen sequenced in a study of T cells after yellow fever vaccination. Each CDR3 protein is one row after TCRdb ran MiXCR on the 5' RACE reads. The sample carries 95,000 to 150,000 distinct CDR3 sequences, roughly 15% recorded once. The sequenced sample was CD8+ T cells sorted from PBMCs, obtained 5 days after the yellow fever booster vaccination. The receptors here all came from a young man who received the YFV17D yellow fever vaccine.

The CDR3 region is CSARRGAGTEAFF. For the CDR3, the DNA is TGCAGTGCTAGACGTGGGGCCGGGACTGAAGCTTTCTTT. The chain employs TRBV20-1 and TRBJ1-1, with D perhaps TRBD1 (5 bases). V lost 2 bases and J 5 bases, leaving 12 bases between the germline ends. CDR1 DFQATT and CDR2 SNEGSKA come from the germline V gene (reference sequence). The CDR3 runs to 13 residues.

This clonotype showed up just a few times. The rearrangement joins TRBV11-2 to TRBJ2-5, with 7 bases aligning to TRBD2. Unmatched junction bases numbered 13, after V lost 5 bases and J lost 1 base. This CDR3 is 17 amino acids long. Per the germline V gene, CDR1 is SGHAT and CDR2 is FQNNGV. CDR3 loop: CASSPGGSGVSQETQYF. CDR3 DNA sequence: TGTGCCAGCAGCCCGGGCGGGAGCGGGGTATCCCAAGAGACCCAGTACTTC.

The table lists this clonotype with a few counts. The CDR3 nucleotides are TGTGCCAGCAGCCCCGACGGCTCCGAGGGGGAGACCCAGTACTTC. Its protein product is CASSPDGSEGETQYF. The chain employs TRBV7-8 and TRBJ2-5; D is possibly TRBD1 or TRBD2 (5 bases each). The V and J ends lost 5 bases and 5 bases respectively, with 18 bases between them. The CDR3 sequence is 15 residues long. Germline loops: CDR1 SGHVS, CDR2 FQNEAQ.

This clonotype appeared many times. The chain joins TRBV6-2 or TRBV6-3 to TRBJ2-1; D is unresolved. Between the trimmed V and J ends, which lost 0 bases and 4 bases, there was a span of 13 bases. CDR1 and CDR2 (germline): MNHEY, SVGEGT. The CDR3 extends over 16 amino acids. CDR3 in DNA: TGTGCCAGCAGTTACTCGACCATCCGTCAATACAATGAGCAGTTCTTC. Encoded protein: CASSYSTIRQYNEQFF.

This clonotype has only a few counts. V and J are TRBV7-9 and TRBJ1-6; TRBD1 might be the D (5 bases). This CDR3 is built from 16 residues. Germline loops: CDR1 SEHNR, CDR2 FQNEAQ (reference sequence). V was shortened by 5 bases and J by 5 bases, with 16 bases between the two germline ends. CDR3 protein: CASSPPGVGHNSPLHF. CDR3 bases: TGTGCCAGCAGCCCCCCTGGAGTGGGACATAATTCACCCCTCCACTTT. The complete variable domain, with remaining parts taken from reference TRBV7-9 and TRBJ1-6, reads DTGVSQNPRHKITKRGQNVTFRCDPISEHNRLYWYRQTLGQGPEFLTYFQNEAQLEKSRLLSDRFSAERPKGSFSTLEIQRTEQGDSAMYLCASSPPGVGHNSPLHFGNGTRLTVT.

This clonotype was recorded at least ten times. The CDR3 DNA follows: TGTGCCAGCAGCCAAGATCAGTGGAACGGGGAGCTGTTTTTT. This gives the protein CASSQDQWNGELFF. The genes are TRBV3-1 and TRBJ2-2; no clear D gene. The CDR3 contains 14 residues. In germline, CDR1 is LGHDT, CDR2 YNNKEL (reference sequence). V was clipped by 0 bases and J by 7 bases, with 9 bases between them.

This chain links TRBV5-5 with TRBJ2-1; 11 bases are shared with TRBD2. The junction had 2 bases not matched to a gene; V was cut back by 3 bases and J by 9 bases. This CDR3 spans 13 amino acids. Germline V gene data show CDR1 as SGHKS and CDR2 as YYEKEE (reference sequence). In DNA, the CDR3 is TGTGCCAGCAGCTGGGGACTAGCGGTTGAGCAGTTCTTC. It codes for CASSWGLAVEQFF. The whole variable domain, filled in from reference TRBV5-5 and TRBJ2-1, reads DAGVTQSPTHLIKTRGQQVTLRCSPISGHKSVSWYQQVLGQGPQFIFQYYEKEERGRGNFPDRFSARQFPNYSSELNVNALLLGDSALYLCASSWGLAVEQFFGPGTRLTVL.

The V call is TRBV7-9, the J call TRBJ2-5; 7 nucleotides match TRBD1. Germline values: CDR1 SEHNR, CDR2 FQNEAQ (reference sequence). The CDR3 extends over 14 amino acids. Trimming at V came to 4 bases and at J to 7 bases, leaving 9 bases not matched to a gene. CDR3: CASSSPGTARTQYF. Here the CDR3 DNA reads TGTGCCAGCAGCTCCCCCGGGACAGCCAGGACCCAGTACTTC.